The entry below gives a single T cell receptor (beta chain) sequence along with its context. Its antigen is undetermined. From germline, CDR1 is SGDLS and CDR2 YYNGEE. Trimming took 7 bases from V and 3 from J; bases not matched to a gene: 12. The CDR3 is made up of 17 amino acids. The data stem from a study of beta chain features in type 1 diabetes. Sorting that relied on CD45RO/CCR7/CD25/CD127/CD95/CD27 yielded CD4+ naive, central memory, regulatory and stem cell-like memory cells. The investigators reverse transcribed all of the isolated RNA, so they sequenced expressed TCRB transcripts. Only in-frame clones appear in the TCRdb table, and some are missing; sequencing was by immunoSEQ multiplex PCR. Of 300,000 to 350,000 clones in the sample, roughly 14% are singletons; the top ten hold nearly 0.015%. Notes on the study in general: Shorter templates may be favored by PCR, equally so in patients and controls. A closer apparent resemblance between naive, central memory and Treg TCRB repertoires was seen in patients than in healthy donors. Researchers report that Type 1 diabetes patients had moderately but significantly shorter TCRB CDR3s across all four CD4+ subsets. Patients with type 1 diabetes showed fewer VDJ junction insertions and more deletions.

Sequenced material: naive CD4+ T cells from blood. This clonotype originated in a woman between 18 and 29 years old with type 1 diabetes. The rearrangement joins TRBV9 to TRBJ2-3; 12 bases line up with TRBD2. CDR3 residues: CASSLASGRAVTDTQYF. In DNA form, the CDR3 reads TGTGCCAGCTCCCTGGCTAGCGGGAGGGCCGTTACAGATACGCAGTATTTT.